This T cell receptor (beta chain) derives from a study of type 1 regulatory T cells. Study-wide context: This in vitro CD4 product, T-allo10, is enriched for Tr1 cells and alloantigen-specific.

MiXCR, run by TCRdb on the reads, gives a single entry per CDR3 protein. The data contain 60,000 to 70,000 distinct CDR3 sequences, nearly 50% of them singletons. Germline assignment: CDR1 MNHNS and CDR2 SASEGT. Between the trimmed V and J ends, which lost 1 base and 9 bases, there was a span of 10 bases. This CDR3 has 13 residues. Note on this clonotype: What it recognizes is unknown.

Study-level results: Compared with non-Tr1 cells, Tr1 cells showed a narrower TCR repertoire.

This rearrangement joins TRBV6-1 to TRBJ1-5; no clear D gene. Material: cultured non-Tr1 T cells, either the whole culture or a sorted T cell fraction (not recorded which). This clonotype was sampled from a human donor in good health. CDR3 bases: TGTGCCAGCAGTGAAGGTGGTTATGCGCCCCAGCATTTT. Translated, it gives CASSEGGYAPQHF.